This T cell receptor beta chain was identified in a study of T cells after yellow fever vaccination. The wider study: Preparation used SMART-Seq v4 Ultra Low Input for the low-cell-number fractions.

Germline V lookup: CDR1 WNHNN, CDR2 SYGVQD (reference sequence). The CDR3 extends over 12 amino acids. With regard to this clonotype: Its antigen is unknown. Just one base apart from a much larger clone, this may be a read error.

Whole-study results and caveats: A limited proportion of clonotypes was detected within both the CD4 and CD8 compartments. Re-detected after boosting: most primary clones, about 95% of CD4 and roughly 88% of CD8.

UMIs were added to TCR cDNA along with a universal primer site when it was made by 5'RACE template switching. TCRdb independently ran MiXCR on the 5' RACE reads; one entry per CDR3 protein. The profile shows some 130,000 distinct CDR3 sequences, 6.6% of them singletons. The sequence was collected from a man between 25 and 39 years old who received the YFV17D yellow fever vaccine. The chain links TRBV10-1 to TRBJ2-2, with D possibly TRBD1 on 6 matching bases. The sample here was CD4+ T cells sorted from PBMCs, taken 10 days after the yellow fever booster vaccination. The CDR3 region is CASRQGTGELVF. In DNA, the CDR3 is TGCGCCAGCAGGCAGGGGACCGGGGAGCTGGTTTTT.